These 8 T cell receptor beta chains originate from one sample sequenced in a study of blood T cells in healthy people across ages. Primed by a sample-barcoded 5' primer and a J-beta primer mix, a second PCR proceeded for roughly 7 to 11 cycles. From the 5' RACE reads, TCRdb called clonotypes with MiXCR, one entry per CDR3 protein. Of around 800,000 distinct CDR3 sequences in the sample, under 55% were seen once. Sequenced input: blood. These receptors originate from a man between 60 and 75 years old in good health.

This clonotype was seen a few times. The V and J genes are TRBV29-1 and TRBJ2-4, with 9 positions matching TRBD2. The CDR3 has 16 amino acids. Germline V gives CDR1 SQVTM, CDR2 ANQGSEA. The ends lost 5 bases at V and 13 bases at J; junction bases unmatched: 21. The CDR3 reads CSVLSGGHKKPVVQYF. The CDR3 coding sequence is TGCAGCGTTTTGAGCGGGGGGCACAAAAAACCGGTGGTGCAGTACTTC.

This clonotype was recorded once. This rearrangement joins TRBV11-3 to TRBJ2-7; a possible D gene is TRBD1 (6 bases). The germline CDR1 and CDR2 sequences are SGHNT and YENEEA. This CDR3 has 17 residues. V lost 5 bases and J lost 3, with 23 bases in between. The CDR3 sequence is CASSQPQGNREDYEQYF. The CDR3 DNA is TGTGCCAGCAGCCAACCCCAGGGGAACAGAGAGGACTACGAGCAGTACTTC. Full variable domain (outside the CDR3, taken from reference TRBV11-3 and TRBJ2-7): EAGVVQSPRYKIIEKKQPVAFWCNPISGHNTLYWYLQNLGQGPELLIRYENEEAVDDSQLPKDRFSAERLKGVDSTLKIQPAELGDSAVYLCASSQPQGNREDYEQYFGPGTRLTVT.

The rearrangement uses TRBV3-1 and TRBJ2-1; D not resolved. Germline lookup yields CDR1 LGHDT and CDR2 YNNKEL (reference sequence). Trimming took off 0 bases at V and 4 bases at J, with 7 bases between the two ends. The CDR3 extends over 14 amino acids. CDR3 loop: CASSQEVGYNEQFF. CDR3 DNA sequence: TGTGCCAGCAGCCAAGAAGTCGGTTACAATGAGCAGTTCTTC.

The genes are TRBV14 and TRBJ2-1, with D possibly TRBD1 on 6 matching bases. Germline CDR1 reads SGHDN; CDR2 reads FVKESK. The CDR3 extends over 14 amino acids. The V end was cut by 1 base, the J end by 7 bases, with 11 bases between. The chain's CDR3 is CASSQGGTPNEQFF. The DNA of the CDR3 is TGTGCCAGCAGCCAAGGAGGGACACCGAATGAGCAGTTCTTC.

This clonotype was observed a few times. The chain is built from TRBV27 and TRBJ2-1; 7 bases fit TRBD1. Looked up from germline, CDR1 is MNHEY and CDR2 is SMNVEV (reference sequence). Trimming at V came to 8 bases and at J to 5 bases, leaving 9 bases not matched to a gene. The CDR3 covers 14 residues. CDR3 amino acids: CASAQGILHNEQFF. The CDR3 DNA reads TGTGCCAGCGCACAGGGGATTCTGCACAATGAGCAGTTCTTC.

This rearrangement joins TRBV3-1 to TRBJ2-1; weak D call: TRBD1 (5 bases). The V and J ends lost 3 bases and 0 bases respectively, with 12 bases between them. Germline values: CDR1 LGHDT, CDR2 YNNKEL (reference sequence). CDR3 length: 16 amino acids. The CDR3 loop reads CASSHSTAISYNEQFF. The DNA of the CDR3 is TGTGCCAGCAGCCATTCGACAGCTATCTCCTACAATGAGCAGTTCTTC.

This clonotype has just a few counts. V is TRBV12-3 or TRBV12-4 and J is TRBJ2-3; no reliable D call. Trimming left V 3 bases short and J 4 bases short, with 8 bases between. CDR3 length: 13 residues. In DNA, the CDR3 is TGTGCCAGCAGTTTGTTAAAGGCAGATACGCAGTATTTT. Protein product: CASSLLKADTQYF.

In its sample, this clonotype was seen many times. In DNA, the CDR3 is TGTGCCAGCAGCCCCACCGGGGGGGGCACAGATACGCAGTATTTT. Protein: CASSPTGGGTDTQYF. The rearrangement joins TRBV7-2 to TRBJ2-3, with TRBD2 identical over 8 bases. Trimming took 5 bases from V and 1 from J; bases not matched to a gene: 5. Germline CDR1 reads SGHTA; CDR2 reads FQGNSA. CDR3 size: 15 residues.